This T cell receptor beta chain was captured by sequencing in a study of blood T cell repertoires in COVID-19. In the study overall: Samples of COVID-19 (acute and convalescent) were obtained from the United States, Italy and Spain. PBMCs, B-cell-depleted T cells, or T cells were the source of the cDNA or gDNA that made up the material.

Authors' processing steps: Reference gene primers were amplified, and this amplification served to estimate nucleated cell counts. Produced via immunoSEQ multiplex PCR; TCRdb's table is partial and in-frame only. That table is the source of V, J and clone size, and D and trimming were worked out from the DNA. This sample yields about 140,000 clones, of which around 84% are seen a single time; roughly 10% belongs to the top ten. The CDR3 runs 15 residues. From germline, CDR1 is GTSNPN and CDR2 SVGIG (reference sequence). V trimming: 4 bases; J trimming: 0 bases; junction bases outside the gene matches: 2.

Material for sequencing was peripheral blood. The chain employs TRBV30 and TRBJ1-4; TRBD1 matches at 10 bases. The sequence came from a man aged 55 to 70 with active or convalescent COVID-19. Here the CDR3 reads CAWKDRGTTNEKLFF. In DNA form, the CDR3 reads TGTGCCTGGAAGGACAGGGGGACAACTAATGAAAAACTGTTTTTT.